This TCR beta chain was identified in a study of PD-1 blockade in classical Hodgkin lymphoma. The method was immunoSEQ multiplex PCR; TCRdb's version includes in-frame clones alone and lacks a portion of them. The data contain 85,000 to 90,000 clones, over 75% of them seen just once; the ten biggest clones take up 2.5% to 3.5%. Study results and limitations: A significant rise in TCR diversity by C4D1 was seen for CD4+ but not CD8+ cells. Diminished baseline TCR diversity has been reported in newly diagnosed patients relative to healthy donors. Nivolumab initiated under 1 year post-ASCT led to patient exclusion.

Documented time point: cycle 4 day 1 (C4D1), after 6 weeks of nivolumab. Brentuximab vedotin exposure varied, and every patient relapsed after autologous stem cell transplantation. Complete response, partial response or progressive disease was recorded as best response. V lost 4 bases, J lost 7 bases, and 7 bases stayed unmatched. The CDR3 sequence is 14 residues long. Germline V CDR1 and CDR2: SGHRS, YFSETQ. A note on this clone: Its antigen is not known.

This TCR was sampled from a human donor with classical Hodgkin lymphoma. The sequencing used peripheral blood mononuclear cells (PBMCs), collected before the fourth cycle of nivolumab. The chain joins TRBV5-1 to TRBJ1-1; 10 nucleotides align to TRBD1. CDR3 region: CASSPPGQGYEAFF. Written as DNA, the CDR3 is TGCGCCAGCAGCCCACCGGGACAGGGGTATGAAGCTTTCTTT.